Listed below are T cell receptor beta chains from one sample, sequenced in a study of CD8 T cells in Susac syndrome. TCRdb reanalysed the immunoSEQ multiplex PCR reads using MiXCR and keeps one entry per CDR3 protein. The table lists some 300,000 distinct CDR3 sequences, 65% to 90% of them singletons. The sequencing sample was made of CD8+ T cells from PBMCs. Every receptor here comes from a human donor with multiple sclerosis. Each CDR3 is given with its conserved first and last residue. Each record gives: D gene, J gene, clone size, V gene, CDR3 protein, CDR3 DNA. D genes are given only for firm matches. The size entry is marked missing in some rows and otherwise reads once, few, many or a size class.

>TRBD2|TRBJ2-1|NA|TRBV28
CASSLSPAGESYNEQFF
TGTGCCAGCAGTTTATCTCCAGCGGGAGAGTCATACAATGAGCAGTTCTTC
>NA|TRBJ2-3|NA|TRBV9
CASSVRRFSSTDTQYF
TGTGCCAGCAGCGTACGACGTTTTTCTAGCACAGATACGCAGTATTTT
>TRBD2|TRBJ2-1|NA|TRBV15
CATSTLAGGCNEQFF
TGTGCCACCAGCACACTAGCGGGAGGGTGCAATGAGCAGTTCTTC
>TRBD1|TRBJ2-3|NA|TRBV9
CASSSRTERGPDTQYF
TGTGCCAGCAGCTCCCGAACCGAAAGGGGGCCGGATACGCAGTATTTT
>NA|TRBJ1-2|few|TRBV6-5
CASSYEASYGYTF
TGTGCCAGCAGTTACGAGGCATCCTATGGCTACACCTTC
>NA|TRBJ2-1|NA|TRBV13
CASSLGYRDDEQFF
TGTGCCAGCAGCTTAGGTTACAGGGACGATGAGCAGTTCTTC
>NA|TRBJ2-5|NA|TRBV5-1
CASSPSQETQYF
TGCGCCAGCAGCCCGTCCCAAGAGACCCAGTACTTC
>NA|TRBJ2-2|NA|TRBV4-2
CASSQAGVTGELFF
TGTGCCAGCAGCCAAGCAGGGGTCACCGGGGAGCTGTTTTTT
>NA|TRBJ2-1|NA|TRBV2
CASSVRLVDNEQFF
TGTGCCAGCAGTGTGAGGCTCGTCGACAATGAGCAGTTCTTC
>TRBD1|TRBJ1-5|NA|TRBV5-8
CASSLAQGGNQPQHF
TGTGCCAGCAGCTTGGCACAGGGGGGAAATCAGCCCCAGCATTTT
>TRBD2|TRBJ2-7|NA|TRBV9
CASSVDYRIGAGRADEQYF
TGTGCCAGCAGCGTAGATTACAGGATAGGAGCCGGGAGGGCCGACGAGCAGTACTTC
>TRBD2|TRBJ2-3|NA|TRBV7-9
CASSFSATGGGTDTQYF
TGTGCCAGCAGCTTTTCGGCGACGGGAGGGGGCACAGATACGCAGTATTTT
>NA|TRBJ2-7|once|TRBV19
CASSPLAGALSQQYF
TGTGCCAGTAGTCCCCTTGCAGGGGCCCTCTCCCAGCAGTACTTC
>NA|TRBJ1-5|once|TRBV28
CASSERSNQPQHF
TGTGCCAGCAGTGAGAGAAGCAATCAGCCCCAGCATTTT
>NA|TRBJ2-7|NA|TRBV2
CASSEVPTGTSRYYEQYF
TGTGCCAGCAGTGAAGTCCCGACAGGGACTAGTCGATACTACGAGCAGTACTTC
>TRBD2|TRBJ2-5|NA|TRBV10-3
CATGTNLQETQYF
TGTGCCACGGGGACTAACCTCCAAGAGACCCAGTACTTC
>NA|TRBJ1-1|NA|TRBV28
CASIGPENTEAFF
TGTGCCAGCATCGGGCCGGAGAACACTGAAGCTTTCTTT
>NA|TRBJ2-1|NA|TRBV20-1
CSARGWLQAEQFF
TGCAGTGCTAGAGGGTGGTTGCAGGCCGAGCAGTTCTTC
>TRBD2|TRBJ2-1|NA|TRBV6-2/TRBV6-3
CASSRIDWPGEGLAGDEQFF
TGTGCCAGCAGTCGGATTGACTGGCCAGGGGAGGGACTAGCGGGAGACGAGCAGTTCTTC
>NA|TRBJ1-2|NA|TRBV19
CASSIMGNYGYTF
TGTGCCAGTAGTATTATGGGGAACTATGGCTACACCTTC
>TRBD2|TRBJ2-7|NA|TRBV25-1
CASRSGISYEQYF
TGTGCCAGCAGAAGCGGGATCTCCTACGAGCAGTACTTC
>NA|TRBJ1-2|NA|TRBV12-3/TRBV12-4
CASSFGSYGYTF
TGTGCCAGCAGTTTTGGTTCGTATGGCTACACCTTC
>TRBD2|TRBJ2-3|NA|TRBV5-6
CASSLGLAGATGDTQYF
TGTGCCAGCAGCCTGGGACTAGCGGGAGCCACGGGAGATACGCAGTATTTT
>NA|TRBJ2-7|few|TRBV9
CASSRQRVGSYEQYF
TGTGCCAGCAGCCGACAACGGGTGGGGTCCTACGAGCAGTACTTC
>NA|TRBJ2-7|NA|TRBV7-9
CASSLEFQYEQYF
TGTGCCAGCAGCTTAGAGTTTCAATACGAGCAGTACTTC
>TRBD2|TRBJ2-1|NA|TRBV4-3
CASSQDQREWNEQFF
TGCGCCAGCAGCCAAGACCAGCGGGAGTGGAATGAGCAGTTCTTC
>NA|TRBJ1-4|NA|TRBV6-2/TRBV6-3
CASSYVGGTSNEKLFF
TGTGCCAGCAGTTACGTCGGGGGCACGAGCAATGAAAAACTGTTTTTT
>NA|TRBJ2-3|few|TRBV27
CASSLILSTDTQYF
TGTGCCAGCAGTTTAATACTCAGCACAGATACGCAGTATTTT
>NA|TRBJ2-3|NA|TRBV27
CASSSYWVGNADTQYF
TGTGCCAGCAGTTCTTACTGGGTGGGGAATGCAGATACGCAGTATTTT
>NA|TRBJ1-2|NA|TRBV4-3
CASSQGKVSNYGYTF
TGCGCCAGCAGCCAAGGCAAAGTGAGCAACTATGGCTACACCTTC
>NA|TRBJ1-2|NA|TRBV9
CASSVGPPDYGYTF
TGTGCCAGCAGCGTAGGGCCACCTGACTATGGCTACACCTTC
>TRBD2|TRBJ2-7|NA|TRBV2
CASSVGGGSGYEQYF
TGTGCCAGCAGTGTCGGTGGCGGGAGTGGTTACGAGCAGTACTTC